The clone carrying this T cell receptor beta chain has at least ten counts. This entry belongs to a study of T cells in Graves' hyperthyroidism and ophthalmopathy. The CDR3 covers 17 residues. V shed 4 bases and J 2 bases; nucleotides not matched to a gene: 12. Germline V gene lookup returns CDR1 MNHNS and CDR2 SASEGT. Amplification of TCR beta CDR3 regions used RNA as the template. Researchers ran a first-round RT-PCR on the TCR CDR3 using the HTBI primer set. TCRdb reprocessed the multiplex PCR reads with MiXCR, giving one entry per CDR3 protein. The table records 450,000 to 550,000 distinct CDR3 sequences, around a quarter of them present only once.

This receptor was taken from a woman aged 30 to 39 with Graves' ophthalmopathy. The chain links TRBV6-1 to TRBJ2-7, with 9 positions matching TRBD2. The source material was blood. The CDR3 DNA reads TGTGCCAGCAGTGCGCTCCTAGCGGGAAACCCCCCCTACGAGCAGTACTTC. Translation: CASSALLAGNPPYEQYF.